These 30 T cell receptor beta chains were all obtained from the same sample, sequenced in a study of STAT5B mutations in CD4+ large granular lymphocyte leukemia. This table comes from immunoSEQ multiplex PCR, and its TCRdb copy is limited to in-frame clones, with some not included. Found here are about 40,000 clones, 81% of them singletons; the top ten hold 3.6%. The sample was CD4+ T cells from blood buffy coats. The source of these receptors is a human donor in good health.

The CDR3, as DNA: TGTGCCAGCAGCTTAGCAGGGGGCGGAGGAGAGACCCAGTACTTC. It specifies CASSLAGGGGETQYF. The genes are TRBV7-9 and TRBJ2-5; 7 bases match TRBD1. The CDR3 is 15 residues long. Unmatched junction bases numbered 5, after V lost 0 bases and J lost 4 bases. CDR1 is SEHNR, CDR2 FQNEAQ, per germline (reference sequence).

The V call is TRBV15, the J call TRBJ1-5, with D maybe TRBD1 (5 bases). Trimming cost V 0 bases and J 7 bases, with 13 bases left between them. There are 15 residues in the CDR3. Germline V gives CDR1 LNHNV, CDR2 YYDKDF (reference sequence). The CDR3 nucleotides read TGTGCCACCAGCAGAGAGGGTATAGACAGCCAGCCCCAGCATTTT. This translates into CATSREGIDSQPQHF.

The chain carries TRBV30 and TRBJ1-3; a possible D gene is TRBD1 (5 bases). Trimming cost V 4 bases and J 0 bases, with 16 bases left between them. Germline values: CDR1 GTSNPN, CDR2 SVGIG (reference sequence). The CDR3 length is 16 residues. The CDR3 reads CAWKTRGGFSGNTIYF. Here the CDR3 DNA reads TGTGCCTGGAAAACCCGGGGGGGGTTCTCTGGAAACACCATATATTTT.

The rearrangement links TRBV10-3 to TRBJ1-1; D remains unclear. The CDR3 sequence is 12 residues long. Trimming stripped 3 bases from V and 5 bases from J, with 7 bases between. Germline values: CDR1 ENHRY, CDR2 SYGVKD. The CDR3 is CAISDFGTEAFF. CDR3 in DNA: TGTGCCATCAGTGATTTTGGTACTGAAGCTTTCTTT.

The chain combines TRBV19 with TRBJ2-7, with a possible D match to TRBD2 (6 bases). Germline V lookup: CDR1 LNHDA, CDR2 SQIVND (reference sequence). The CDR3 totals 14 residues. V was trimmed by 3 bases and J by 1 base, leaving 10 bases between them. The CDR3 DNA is TGTGCCAGTAGTATCGCGGGGTCTTCCTACGAGCAGTACTTC. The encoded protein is CASSIAGSSYEQYF. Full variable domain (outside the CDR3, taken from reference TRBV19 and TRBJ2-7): DGGITQSPKYLFRKEGQNVTLSCEQNLNHDAMYWYRQDPGQGLRLIYYSQIVNDFQKGDIAEGYSVSREKKESFPLTVTSAQKNPTAFYLCASSIAGSSYEQYFGPGTRLTVT.

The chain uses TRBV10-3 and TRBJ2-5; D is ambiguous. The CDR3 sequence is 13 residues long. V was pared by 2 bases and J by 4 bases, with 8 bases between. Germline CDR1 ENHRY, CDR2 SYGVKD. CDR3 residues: CAISERTGETQYF. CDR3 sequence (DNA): TGTGCCATCAGTGAGAGGACGGGAGAGACCCAGTACTTC.

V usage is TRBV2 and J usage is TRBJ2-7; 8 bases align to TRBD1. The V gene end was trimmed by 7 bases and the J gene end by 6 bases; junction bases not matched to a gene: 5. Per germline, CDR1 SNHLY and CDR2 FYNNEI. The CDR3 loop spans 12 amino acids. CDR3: CASTLGQVEQYF. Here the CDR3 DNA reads TGTGCCAGCACCTTGGGACAGGTCGAGCAGTACTTC. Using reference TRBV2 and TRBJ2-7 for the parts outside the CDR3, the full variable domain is EPEVTQTPSHQVTQMGQEVILRCVPISNHLYFYWYRQILGQKVEFLVSFYNNEISEKSEIFDDQFSVERPDGSNFTLKIRSTKLEDSAMYFCASTLGQVEQYFGPGTRLTVT.

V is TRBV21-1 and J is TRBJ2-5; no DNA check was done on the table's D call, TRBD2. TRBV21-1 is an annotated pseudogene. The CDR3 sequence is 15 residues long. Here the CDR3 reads CASSPSVGGGETQYF. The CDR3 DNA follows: TGTGCCAGCAGCCCCTCCGTGGGTGGGGGGGAGACCCAGTACTTC.

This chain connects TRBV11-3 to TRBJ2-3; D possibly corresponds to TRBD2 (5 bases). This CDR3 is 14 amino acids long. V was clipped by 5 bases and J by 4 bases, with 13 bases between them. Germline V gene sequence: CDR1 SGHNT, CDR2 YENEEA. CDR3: CASSLPWRADTQYF. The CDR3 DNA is TGTGCCAGCAGCCTACCGTGGCGGGCAGATACGCAGTATTTT. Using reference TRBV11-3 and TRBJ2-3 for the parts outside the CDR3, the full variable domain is EAGVVQSPRYKIIEKKQPVAFWCNPISGHNTLYWYLQNLGQGPELLIRYENEEAVDDSQLPKDRFSAERLKGVDSTLKIQPAELGDSAVYLCASSLPWRADTQYFGPGTRLTVL.

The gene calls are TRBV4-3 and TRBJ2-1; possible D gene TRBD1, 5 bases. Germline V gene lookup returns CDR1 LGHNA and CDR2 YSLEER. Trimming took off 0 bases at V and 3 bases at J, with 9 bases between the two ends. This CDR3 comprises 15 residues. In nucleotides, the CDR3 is TGCGCCAGCAGCCAAGACAGGGTGGTCTACAATGAGCAGTTCTTC. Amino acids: CASSQDRVVYNEQFF.

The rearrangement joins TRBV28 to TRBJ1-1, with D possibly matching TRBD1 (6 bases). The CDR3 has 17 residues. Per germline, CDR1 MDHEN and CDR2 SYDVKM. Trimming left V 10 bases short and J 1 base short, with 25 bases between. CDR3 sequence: CATRTTGNPLQNTEAFF. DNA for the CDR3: TGTGCCACTCGGACGACAGGCAATCCCCTGCAGAACACTGAAGCTTTCTTT.

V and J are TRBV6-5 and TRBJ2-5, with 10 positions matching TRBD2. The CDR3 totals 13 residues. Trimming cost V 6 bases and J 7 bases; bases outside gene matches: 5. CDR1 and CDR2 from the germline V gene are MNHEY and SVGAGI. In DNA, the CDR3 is TGTGCCAGCAGGGGGGGACTAGCGTGGACCCAGTACTTC. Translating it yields CASRGGLAWTQYF.

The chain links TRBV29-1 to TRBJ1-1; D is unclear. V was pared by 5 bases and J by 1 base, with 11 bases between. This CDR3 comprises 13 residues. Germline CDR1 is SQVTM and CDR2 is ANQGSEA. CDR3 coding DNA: TGCAGCGTTCTTCCAGTCAGGAACACTGAAGCTTTCTTT. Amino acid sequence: CSVLPVRNTEAFF. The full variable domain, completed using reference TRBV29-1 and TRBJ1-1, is SAVISQKPSRDICQRGTSLTIQCQVDSQVTMMFWYRQQPGQSLTLIATANQGSEATYESGFVIDKFPISRPNLTFSTLTVSNMSPEDSSIYLCSVLPVRNTEAFFGQGTRLTVV.

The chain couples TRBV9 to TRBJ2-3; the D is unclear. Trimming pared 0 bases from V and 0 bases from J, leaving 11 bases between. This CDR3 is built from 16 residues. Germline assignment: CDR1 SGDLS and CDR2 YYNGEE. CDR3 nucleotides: TGTGCCAGCAGCGTAGTAGACTCCCCTAGCACAGATACGCAGTATTTT. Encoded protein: CASSVVDSPSTDTQYF. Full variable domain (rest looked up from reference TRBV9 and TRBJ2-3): DSGVTQTPKHLITATGQRVTLRCSPRSGDLSVYWYQQSLDQGLQFLIQYYNGEERAKGNILERFSAQQFPDLHSELNLSSLELGDSALYFCASSVVDSPSTDTQYFGPGTRLTVL.

The CDR3 bases are TGTGCCAGTAGATTCGGGGGGAACACTGAAGCTTTCTTT. This codes for CASRFGGNTEAFF. The chain uses TRBV19 and TRBJ1-1, with a possible D match to TRBD1 (5 bases). The germline CDR1 and CDR2 sequences are LNHDA and SQIVND (reference sequence). The CDR3 length is 13 residues. The V end was cut by 6 bases, the J end by 1 base, with 9 bases between.

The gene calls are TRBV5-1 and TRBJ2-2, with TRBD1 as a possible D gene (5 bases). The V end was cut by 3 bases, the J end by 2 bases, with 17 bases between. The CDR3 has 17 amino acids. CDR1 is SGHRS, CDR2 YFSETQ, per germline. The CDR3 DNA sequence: TGCGCCAGCAGCTCGACCCTCGGGCAGGGCAACACCGGGGAGCTGTTTTTT. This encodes CASSSTLGQGNTGELFF.

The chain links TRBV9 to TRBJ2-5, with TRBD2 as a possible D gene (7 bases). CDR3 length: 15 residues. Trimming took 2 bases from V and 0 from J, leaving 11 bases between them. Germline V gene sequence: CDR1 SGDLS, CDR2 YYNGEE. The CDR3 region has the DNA TGTGCCAGCAGCGTGGGCGGGGGCGACCAAGAGACCCAGTACTTC. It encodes CASSVGGGDQETQYF. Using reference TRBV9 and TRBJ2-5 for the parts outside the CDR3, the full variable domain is DSGVTQTPKHLITATGQRVTLRCSPRSGDLSVYWYQQSLDQGLQFLIQYYNGEERAKGNILERFSAQQFPDLHSELNLSSLELGDSALYFCASSVGGGDQETQYFGPGTRLLVL.

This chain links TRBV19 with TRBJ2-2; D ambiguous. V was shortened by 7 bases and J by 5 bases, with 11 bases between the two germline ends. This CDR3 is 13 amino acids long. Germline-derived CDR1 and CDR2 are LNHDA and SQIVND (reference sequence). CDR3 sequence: CASTETRTGELFF. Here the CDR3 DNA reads TGTGCCAGTACCGAAACACGGACCGGGGAGCTGTTTTTT.

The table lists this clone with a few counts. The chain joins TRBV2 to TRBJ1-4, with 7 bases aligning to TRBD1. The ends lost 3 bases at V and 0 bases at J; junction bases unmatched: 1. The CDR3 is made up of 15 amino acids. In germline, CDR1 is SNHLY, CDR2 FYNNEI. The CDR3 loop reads CASSDRGATNEKLFF. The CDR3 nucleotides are TGTGCCAGCAGTGACAGGGGGGCAACTAATGAAAAACTGTTTTTT.

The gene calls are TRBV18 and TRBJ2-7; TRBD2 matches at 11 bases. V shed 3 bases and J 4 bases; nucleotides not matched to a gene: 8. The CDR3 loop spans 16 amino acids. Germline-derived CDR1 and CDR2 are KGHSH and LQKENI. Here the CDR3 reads CASSPPGLAEIYEQYF. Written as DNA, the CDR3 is TGTGCCAGCTCACCGCCGGGACTAGCGGAAATATACGAGCAGTACTTC.

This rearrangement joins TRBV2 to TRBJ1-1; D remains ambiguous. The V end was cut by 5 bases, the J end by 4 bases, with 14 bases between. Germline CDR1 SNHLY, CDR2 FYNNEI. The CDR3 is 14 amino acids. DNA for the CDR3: TGTGCCAGCAGTCGTCAGGTTGGAAGCACTGAAGCTTTCTTT. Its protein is CASSRQVGSTEAFF.

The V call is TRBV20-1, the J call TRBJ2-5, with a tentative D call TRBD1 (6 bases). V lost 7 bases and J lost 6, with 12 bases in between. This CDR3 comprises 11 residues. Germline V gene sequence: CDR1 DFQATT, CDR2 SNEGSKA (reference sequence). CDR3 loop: CSGPRGKTQYF. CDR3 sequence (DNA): TGCAGTGGACCTAGGGGGAAGACCCAGTACTTC.

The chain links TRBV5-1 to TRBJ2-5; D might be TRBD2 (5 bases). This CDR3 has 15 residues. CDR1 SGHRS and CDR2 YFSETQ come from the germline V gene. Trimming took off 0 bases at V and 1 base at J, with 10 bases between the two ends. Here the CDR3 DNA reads TGCGCCAGCAGCTTGGCAGCGGACGCCCAAGAGACCCAGTACTTC. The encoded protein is CASSLAADAQETQYF. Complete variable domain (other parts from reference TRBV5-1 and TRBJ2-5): KAGVTQTPRYLIKTRGQQVTLSCSPISGHRSVSWYQQTPGQGLQFLFEYFSETQRNKGNFPGRFSGRQFSNSRSEMNVSTLELGDSALYLCASSLAADAQETQYFGPGTRLLVL.

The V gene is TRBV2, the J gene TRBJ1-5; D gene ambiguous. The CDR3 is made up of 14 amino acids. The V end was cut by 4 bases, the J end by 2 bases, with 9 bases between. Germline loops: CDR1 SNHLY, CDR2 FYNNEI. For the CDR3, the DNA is TGTGCCAGCAGTGGTGGAGTCGGCAATCAGCCCCAGCATTTT. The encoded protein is CASSGGVGNQPQHF.

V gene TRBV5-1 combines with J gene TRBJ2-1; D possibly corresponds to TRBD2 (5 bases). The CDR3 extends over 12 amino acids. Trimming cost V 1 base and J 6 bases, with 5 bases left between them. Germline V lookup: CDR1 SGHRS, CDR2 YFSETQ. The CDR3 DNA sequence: TGCGCCAGCAGCTTGCTAGCCAATGAGCAGTTCTTC. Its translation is CASSLLANEQFF.

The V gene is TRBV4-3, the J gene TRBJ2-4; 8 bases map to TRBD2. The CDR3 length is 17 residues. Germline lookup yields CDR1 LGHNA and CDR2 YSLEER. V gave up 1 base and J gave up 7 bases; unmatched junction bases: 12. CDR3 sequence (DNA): TGCGCCAGCAGCCAAGGGGCACTCACTAGCGGAGGTAACATTCAGTACTTC. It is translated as CASSQGALTSGGNIQYF.

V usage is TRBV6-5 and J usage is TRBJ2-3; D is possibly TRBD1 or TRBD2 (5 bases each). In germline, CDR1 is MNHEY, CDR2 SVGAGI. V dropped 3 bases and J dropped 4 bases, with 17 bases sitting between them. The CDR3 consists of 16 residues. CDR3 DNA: TGTGCCAGCAGTTATGGGGCGGAGGAGTTCTCAGATACGCAGTATTTT. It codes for CASSYGAEEFSDTQYF.

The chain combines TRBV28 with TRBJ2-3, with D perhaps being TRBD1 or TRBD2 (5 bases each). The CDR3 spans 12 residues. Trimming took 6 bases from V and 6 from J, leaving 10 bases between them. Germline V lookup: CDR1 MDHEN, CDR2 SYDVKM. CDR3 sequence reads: CASRWGTDTQYF. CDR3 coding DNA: TGTGCCAGCAGGTGGGGGACGGATACGCAGTATTTT.

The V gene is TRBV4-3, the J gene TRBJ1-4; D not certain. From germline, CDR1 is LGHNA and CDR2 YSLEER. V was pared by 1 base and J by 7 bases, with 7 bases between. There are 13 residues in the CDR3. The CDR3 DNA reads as TGCGCCAGCAGCCAAGGGACCCGTGAAAAACTGTTTTTT. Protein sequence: CASSQGTREKLFF.

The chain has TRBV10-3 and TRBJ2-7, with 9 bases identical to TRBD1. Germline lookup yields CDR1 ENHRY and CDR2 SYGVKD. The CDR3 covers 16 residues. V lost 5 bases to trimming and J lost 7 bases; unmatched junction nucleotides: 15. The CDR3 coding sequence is TGTGCCATCAGTCCCCTGGCTGGGACAGGGCCGGGTGAGCAGTACTTC. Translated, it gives CAISPLAGTGPGEQYF.